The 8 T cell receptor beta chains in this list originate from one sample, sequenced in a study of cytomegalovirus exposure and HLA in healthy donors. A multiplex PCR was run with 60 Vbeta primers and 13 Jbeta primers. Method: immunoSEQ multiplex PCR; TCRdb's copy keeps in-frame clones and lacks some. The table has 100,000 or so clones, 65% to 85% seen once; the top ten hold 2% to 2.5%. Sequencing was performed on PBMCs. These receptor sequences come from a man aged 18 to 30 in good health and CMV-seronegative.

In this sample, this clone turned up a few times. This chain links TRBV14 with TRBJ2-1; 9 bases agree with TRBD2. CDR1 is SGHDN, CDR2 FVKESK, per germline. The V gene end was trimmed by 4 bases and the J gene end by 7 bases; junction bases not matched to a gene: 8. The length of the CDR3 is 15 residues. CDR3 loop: CASSLAGTSSNEQFF. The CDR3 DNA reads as TGTGCCAGCAGCCTCGCCGGGACTAGCTCAAATGAGCAGTTCTTC.

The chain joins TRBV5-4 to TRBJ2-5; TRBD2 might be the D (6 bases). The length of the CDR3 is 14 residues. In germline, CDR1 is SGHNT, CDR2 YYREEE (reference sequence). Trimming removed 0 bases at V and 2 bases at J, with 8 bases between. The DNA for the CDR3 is TGTGCCAGCAGCTTGGGGAGGGGACAAGAGACCCAGTACTTC. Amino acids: CASSLGRGQETQYF.

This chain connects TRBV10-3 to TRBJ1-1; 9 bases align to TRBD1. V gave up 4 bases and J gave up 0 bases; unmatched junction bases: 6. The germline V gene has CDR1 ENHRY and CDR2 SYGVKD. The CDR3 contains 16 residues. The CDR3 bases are TGTGCCATCAGTGCCCCCACAGGGGGCGTGAACACTGAAGCTTTCTTT. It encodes CAISAPTGGVNTEAFF.

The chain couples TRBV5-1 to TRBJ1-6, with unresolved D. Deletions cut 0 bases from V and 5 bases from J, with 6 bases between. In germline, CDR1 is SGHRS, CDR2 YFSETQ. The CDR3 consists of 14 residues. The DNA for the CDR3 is TGCGCCAGCAGCTTGGCCAGGAATAATTCACCCCTCCACTTT. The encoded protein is CASSLARNNSPLHF.

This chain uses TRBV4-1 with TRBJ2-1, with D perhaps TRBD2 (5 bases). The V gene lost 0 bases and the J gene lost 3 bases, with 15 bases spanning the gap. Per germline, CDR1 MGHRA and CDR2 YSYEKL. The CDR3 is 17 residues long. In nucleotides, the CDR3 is TGCGCCAGCAGCCAAGATGAGGCGGGTTCGTTCTACAATGAGCAGTTCTTC. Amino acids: CASSQDEAGSFYNEQFF.

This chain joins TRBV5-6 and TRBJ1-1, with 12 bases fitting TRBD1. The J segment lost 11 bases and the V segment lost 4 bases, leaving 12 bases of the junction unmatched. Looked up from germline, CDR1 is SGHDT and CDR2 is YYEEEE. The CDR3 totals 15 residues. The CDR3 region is CASSAGDRGPAEAFF. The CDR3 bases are TGTGCCAGCAGCGCTGGGGACAGGGGGCCAGCGGAGGCTTTCTTT.

For the CDR3, the DNA is TGTGCCAGCAGTAATAAGGGGGCTAGCACTGAAGCTTTCTTT. It specifies CASSNKGASTEAFF. The rearrangement joins TRBV2 to TRBJ1-1, with 7 nucleotides matching TRBD1. Germline loops: CDR1 SNHLY, CDR2 FYNNEI. The junction had 7 bases not matched to a gene; V was cut back by 5 bases and J by 4 bases. The CDR3 spans 14 residues.

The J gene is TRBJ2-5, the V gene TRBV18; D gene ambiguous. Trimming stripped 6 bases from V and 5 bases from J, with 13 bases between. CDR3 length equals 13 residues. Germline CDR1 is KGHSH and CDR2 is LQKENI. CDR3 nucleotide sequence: TGTGCCAGCTCGGTCTTCGGTGCCGAGACCCAGTACTTC. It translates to CASSVFGAETQYF.